Listed below are T cell receptor beta chains from one sample, sequenced in a study of shared T cell receptors in the human thymus. Sequenced by immunoSEQ multiplex PCR; TCRdb stores in-frame clones only, minus some. The sample holds more than 550,000 clones, 80% to 90% seen once. These same data were also listed under a study on human thymus T cells.

Sequenced sample: thymocytes. The receptors were sampled from a girl less than two years old with a congenital heart defect. Both conserved end residues are part of each CDR3. D genes are given only for firm matches.

V gene	J gene	D gene	CDR3 DNA	CDR3 protein
TRBV19	TRBJ1-5	TRBD1	TGTGCCAGTAAGCTTTCGGGACAGGGGGCGCGGGGCTCCCGCGGTCAGCCCCAGCATTTT	CASKLSGQGARGSRGQPQHF
TRBV19	TRBJ1-2	TRBD1	TGTGCCAGTAGTGTAGTGCGGGACAGCCTCTATGGCTACACCTTC	CASSVVRDSLYGYTF
TRBV7-9	TRBJ1-2	TRBD1	TGTGCCAGCAGCTTATATGGCCCTATTGACAGGGTAGGCGGCTACACCTTC	CASSLYGPIDRVGGYTF
TRBV5-1	TRBJ2-5	TRBD2	TGCGCCAGCAGCCCGGGACTACAAGAGACCCAGTACTTC	CASSPGLQETQYF
TRBV7-2	TRBJ1-2	-	TGTGCCAGCATCACACCGGGACAAACTAACTATGGCTACACCTTC	CASITPGQTNYGYTF
TRBV6-1	TRBJ1-1	-	TGTGCCAGCAAGACAGTCATGAACACTGAAGCTTTCTTT	CASKTVMNTEAFF
TRBV5-6	TRBJ2-7	TRBD1	TGTGCCAGCAGTATTGATTTTTGGCGGGACAGGGACGAGCAGTACTTC	CASSIDFWRDRDEQYF
TRBV13	TRBJ2-7	TRBD1	TGTGCCAGCAGCTTAAGAGGGGGCGATCCCTACGAGCAGTACTTC	CASSLRGGDPYEQYF
TRBV6-1	TRBJ2-1	-	TGTGCCAGCAGTGAACCCCCGGGGCAGGGGAATGAGCAGTTCTTC	CASSEPPGQGNEQFF
TRBV5-6	TRBJ1-2	TRBD1	TGTGCCAGCAGCTCCCTCCTTGGGGACAGGGGGCTCGGCTACACCTTC	CASSSLLGDRGLGYTF